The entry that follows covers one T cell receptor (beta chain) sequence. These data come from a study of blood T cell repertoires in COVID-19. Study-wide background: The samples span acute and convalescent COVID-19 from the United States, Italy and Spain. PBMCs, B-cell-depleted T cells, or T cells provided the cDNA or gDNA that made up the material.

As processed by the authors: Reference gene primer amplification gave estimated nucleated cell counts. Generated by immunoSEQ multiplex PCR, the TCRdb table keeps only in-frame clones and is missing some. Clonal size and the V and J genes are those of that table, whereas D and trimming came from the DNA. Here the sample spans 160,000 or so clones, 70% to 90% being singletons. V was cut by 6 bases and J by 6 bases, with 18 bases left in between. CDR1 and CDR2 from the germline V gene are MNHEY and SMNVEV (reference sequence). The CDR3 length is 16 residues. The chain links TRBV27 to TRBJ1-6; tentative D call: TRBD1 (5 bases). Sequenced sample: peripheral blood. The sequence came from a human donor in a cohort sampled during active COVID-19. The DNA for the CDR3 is TGTGCCAGCAGGATCGGGGGACCAGGCCGTAATTCACCCCTCCACTTT. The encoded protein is CASRIGGPGRNSPLHF.